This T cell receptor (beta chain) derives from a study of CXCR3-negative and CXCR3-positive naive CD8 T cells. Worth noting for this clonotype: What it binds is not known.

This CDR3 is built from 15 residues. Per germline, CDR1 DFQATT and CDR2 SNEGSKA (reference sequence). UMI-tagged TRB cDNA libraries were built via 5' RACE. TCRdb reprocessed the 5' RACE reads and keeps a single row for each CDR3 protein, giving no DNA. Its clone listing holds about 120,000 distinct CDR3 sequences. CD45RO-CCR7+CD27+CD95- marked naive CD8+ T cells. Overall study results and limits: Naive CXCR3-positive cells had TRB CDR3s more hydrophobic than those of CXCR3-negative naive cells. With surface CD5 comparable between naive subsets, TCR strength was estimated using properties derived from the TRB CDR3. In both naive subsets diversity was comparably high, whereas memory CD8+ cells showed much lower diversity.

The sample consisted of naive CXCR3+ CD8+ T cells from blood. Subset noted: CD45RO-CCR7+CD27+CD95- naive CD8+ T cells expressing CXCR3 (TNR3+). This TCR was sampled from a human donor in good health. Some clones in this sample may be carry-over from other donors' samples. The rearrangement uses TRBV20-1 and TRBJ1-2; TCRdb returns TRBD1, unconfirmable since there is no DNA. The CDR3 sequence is CSARTGTGGDYGYTF.